The clone carrying this T cell receptor beta chain was counted at least ten times. This sample is drawn from a study of blood T cells in healthy people across ages. Next came a second PCR, run for about 6 to 12 cycles, which used a sample-barcoded 5' primer along with a J-beta primer mix. MiXCR, applied by TCRdb to the 5' RACE reads, yields one record per CDR3 protein. The sample records 1.5 million to 2 million distinct CDR3 sequences, 28% being singletons. The germline V and J ends were trimmed by 3 bases and 0 bases, with 11 bases remaining between them. The CDR3 has 14 residues. The germline V gene has CDR1 SQVTM and CDR2 ANQGSEA.

This TCR was sampled from a young woman in good health. V is TRBV29-1 and J is TRBJ1-2; D gene uncertain. The sample consisted of blood. CDR3 in amino acids: CSVEREYANYGYTF. CDR3 sequence (DNA): TGCAGCGTTGAGAGAGAGTACGCTAACTATGGCTACACCTTC.